The 26 T cell receptor beta chains given below trace back to one sample, sequenced in a study of identical twins. In TCRdb, the 5' RACE reads were re-called with MiXCR into one record per CDR3 protein. Here the sample spans around 490,000 distinct CDR3 sequences, 20% to 25% being singletons. The sample also formed part of further work on yellow fever vaccine responses in identical twins.

Sequencing used CD4+ T cells sorted from blood. The receptors come from a woman aged 18 to 35 in good health.

This clonotype was recorded at least ten times. This sequence joins TRBV11-2 and TRBJ2-1; D possibly corresponds to TRBD2 (5 bases). This CDR3 is 15 amino acids long. V gave up 0 bases and J gave up 9 bases, with 15 bases separating them. CDR1 and CDR2 from the germline V gene are SGHAT and FQNNGV. The CDR3 spells CASSLEGSGVGEQFF. The CDR3, as DNA: TGTGCCAGCAGCTTAGAAGGATCCGGGGTGGGTGAGCAGTTCTTC.

The chain links TRBV28 to TRBJ1-2, with 9 nucleotides matching TRBD1. The germline CDR1 and CDR2 sequences are MDHEN and SYDVKM. This CDR3 has 15 residues. V dropped 4 bases and J dropped 8; count of bases not matched to a gene: 11. As DNA, the CDR3 is TGTGCCAGCAGTTCCTACCTGGACAGGGGTCAAGGCTACACCTTC. It is translated as CASSSYLDRGQGYTF.

This clonotype was detected ten times or more. The chain recombines TRBV3-1 with TRBJ2-5; 7 bases align to TRBD1. Germline V lookup: CDR1 LGHDT, CDR2 YNNKEL (reference sequence). V dropped 5 bases and J dropped 3; count of bases not matched to a gene: 9. This CDR3 has 15 amino acids. CDR3: CASSYFNDREETQYF. The CDR3 bases are TGTGCCAGCAGCTATTTCAACGACAGGGAAGAGACCCAGTACTTC.

This clonotype was seen more than once but under ten times. The CDR3, as DNA: TGTGCCAGCACCGCCGACAGGGTAAGCGAGCAGTACTTC. Protein product: CASTADRVSEQYF. The chain uses TRBV6-6 and TRBJ2-7; 7 bases are shared with TRBD1. Germline V gives CDR1 MNHNY, CDR2 SVGAGI (reference sequence). There are 13 residues in the CDR3. Unmatched junction bases numbered 9, after V lost 7 bases and J lost 6 bases.

This clonotype was observed a handful of times. The gene calls are TRBV7-9 and TRBJ2-3; 7 bases agree with TRBD2. V shed 5 bases, J shed 6 bases, and the junction held 14 bases outside the gene matches. The CDR3 contains 16 residues. CDR1 SEHNR and CDR2 FQNEAQ come from the germline V gene (reference sequence). The CDR3 loop reads CASSPQRTRSVDTQYF. CDR3 nucleotides: TGTGCCAGCAGCCCTCAACGGACTAGGTCGGTCGATACGCAGTATTTT. The variable domain in full, with the rest retrieved from reference TRBV7-9 and TRBJ2-3, is DTGVSQNPRHKITKRGQNVTFRCDPISEHNRLYWYRQTLGQGPEFLTYFQNEAQLEKSRLLSDRFSAERPKGSFSTLEIQRTEQGDSAMYLCASSPQRTRSVDTQYFGPGTRLTVL.

This clonotype was counted only a few times. The genes are TRBV24-1 and TRBJ2-2, with TRBD1 matching over 7 bases. CDR3 length: 15 amino acids. Germline CDR1 KGHDR, CDR2 SFDVKD. Trimming at V came to 5 bases and at J to 1 base, leaving 3 bases not matched to a gene. Here the CDR3 reads CATSVRQGNTGELFF. The CDR3 DNA reads as TGTGCCACCAGTGTCCGACAGGGGAACACCGGGGAGCTGTTTTTT.

V is TRBV9 and J is TRBJ2-4; 7 positions agree with TRBD1. The CDR3 sequence is 18 residues long. Germline CDR1 reads SGDLS; CDR2 reads YYNGEE. With V trimmed by 3 bases and J by 4 bases, 16 bases remained unmatched. CDR3 DNA sequence: TGTGCCAGCAGCGATAGGGACAGCGATCCCCAGCCAAAAAACATTCAGTACTTC. Amino acid sequence: CASSDRDSDPQPKNIQYF. Filled out from reference TRBV9 and TRBJ2-4, the complete variable domain reads DSGVTQTPKHLITATGQRVTLRCSPRSGDLSVYWYQQSLDQGLQFLIQYYNGEERAKGNILERFSAQQFPDLHSELNLSSLELGDSALYFCASSDRDSDPQPKNIQYFGAGTRLSVL.

The chain joins TRBV21-1 to TRBJ2-1. TRBV21-1 is a pseudogene locus. The CDR3 extends over 16 amino acids. In nucleotides, the CDR3 is TGTGCCAGCAGCAAAGTGGGCTTGTTCTCCTACAATGAGCAGTTCTTC. This translates into CASSKVGLFSYNEQFF.

J is TRBJ1-2 and V is TRBV5-5; TRBD1 matches 9 bases. The germline V gene has CDR1 SGHKS and CDR2 YYEKEE (reference sequence). The CDR3 is 16 residues long. The trim removed 0 bases at V and 2 bases at J, leaving 5 bases unmatched. The CDR3, as DNA: TGTGCCAGCAGCTTGGCCTGGGACAGGGCCAACTATGGCTACACCTTC. Protein sequence: CASSLAWDRANYGYTF.

J is TRBJ2-2 and V is TRBV7-9, with TRBD2 identical over 8 bases. This CDR3 has 15 amino acids. Germline V gene lookup returns CDR1 SEHNR and CDR2 FQNEAQ (reference sequence). The J segment lost 1 base and the V segment lost 8 bases, leaving 6 bases of the junction unmatched. This chain's CDR3 is CASGRLAGNTGELFF. The CDR3 DNA follows: TGTGCCAGCGGGCGGCTAGCGGGGAACACCGGGGAGCTGTTTTTT.

V and J are TRBV24-1 and TRBJ2-1; unclear D gene. Germline CDR1 is KGHDR and CDR2 is SFDVKD. This CDR3 region has 14 residues. The V gene lost 7 bases and the J gene lost 7 bases, with 16 bases spanning the gap. CDR3 nucleotides: TGTGCCACCAGGGAGCACGGGCCCACGAATGAGCAGTTCTTC. Protein sequence: CATREHGPTNEQFF.

The chain recombines TRBV6-4 with TRBJ2-1; D not resolved. CDR3 length equals 16 residues. CDR1 and CDR2 (germline): MRHNA, SNTAGT. Between the trimmed V and J ends, which lost 6 bases and 0 bases, there was a span of 15 bases. In DNA form, the CDR3 reads TGTGCCAGCAGCCCGCGTTTTAGTGGCTCCTACAATGAGCAGTTCTTC. It translates to CASSPRFSGSYNEQFF.

The chain uses TRBV29-1 and TRBJ1-3; D remains ambiguous. V lost 4 bases to trimming and J lost 0 bases, with 7 bases between them. This CDR3 has 13 residues. Germline V gene sequence: CDR1 SQVTM, CDR2 ANQGSEA. The CDR3 reads CSVGRDSGNTIYF. CDR3 nucleotide sequence: TGCAGCGTTGGCCGCGACTCTGGAAACACCATATATTTT.

This chain links TRBV11-2 with TRBJ2-7; TRBD1 aligns across 7 bases. V lost 6 bases to trimming and J lost 2 bases; unmatched junction nucleotides: 7. Germline CDR1 SGHAT, CDR2 FQNNGV. The CDR3 has 14 amino acids. CDR3 protein: CASREQGPAYEQYV. The DNA for the CDR3 is TGTGCCAGCAGGGAACAGGGGCCAGCCTACGAGCAGTACGTC.

The chain uses TRBV18 and TRBJ2-4; TRBD1 might be the D (6 bases). The length of the CDR3 is 16 residues. From germline, CDR1 is KGHSH and CDR2 LQKENI. With 0 bases removed from V and 4 bases from J, the gap between germline ends came to 13 bases. In DNA form, the CDR3 reads TGTGCCAGCTCACCACCTTTAAGCAGGGGTAAAAACATTCAGTACTTC. Translated, it gives CASSPPLSRGKNIQYF. The full variable domain, in which reference TRBV18 and TRBJ2-4 provide the parts outside the CDR3, is NAGVMQNPRHLVRRRGQEARLRCSPMKGHSHVYWYRQLPEEGLKFMVYLQKENIIDESGMPKERFSAEFPKEGPSILRIQQVVRGDSAAYFCASSPPLSRGKNIQYFGAGTRLSVL.

The chain couples TRBV10-3 to TRBJ2-1; D may match TRBD1 or TRBD2 (6 bases each). This CDR3 is built from 15 residues. V dropped 0 bases and J dropped 4 bases, with 10 bases sitting between them. Germline CDR1 is ENHRY and CDR2 is SYGVKD. The CDR3 here is CAISESTGAYNEQFF. CDR3 in DNA: TGTGCCATCAGTGAGTCTACGGGGGCTTACAATGAGCAGTTCTTC.

This clonotype was recorded a few times. At one boundary the junction diverges from the germline segment, which might be a read error. This chain connects TRBV27 to TRBJ1-1; tentative D call: TRBD1 (6 bases). The germline gives CDR1 MNHEY, CDR2 SMNVEV (reference sequence). This CDR3 region has 15 residues. As DNA, the CDR3 is TGTGCCAGCAGGGAGGGACACGGTTTGAAGACTGAAGCTTTCTTT. It is translated as CASREGHGLKTEAFF.

This clonotype was seen a few times. This CDR3 is CSAFSGITDEQYF. In DNA, the CDR3 is TGCAGTGCTTTTAGCGGGATCACGGACGAGCAGTACTTC. The V call is TRBV20-1, the J call TRBJ2-7; 8 bases are shared with TRBD2. This CDR3 is built from 13 residues. The germline CDR1 and CDR2 sequences are DFQATT and SNEGSKA (reference sequence). Germline trimming cut 5 bases from V and 5 bases from J; bases unmatched to any gene: 8.

The table lists this clonotype with many counts. The genes are TRBV28 and TRBJ1-3; D perhaps matches TRBD1 (6 bases). Trimming removed 4 bases from V and 2 bases from J, with 15 bases in between. This CDR3 comprises 16 residues. Germline lookup yields CDR1 MDHEN and CDR2 SYDVKM. CDR3 protein: CASSSPGGRAGNTIYF. CDR3 DNA: TGTGCCAGCAGTTCGCCCGGGGGGCGAGCTGGAAACACCATATATTTT.

This clonotype was detected only a few times. V and J are TRBV5-6 and TRBJ1-4; no clear D gene. This CDR3 spans 15 amino acids. V lost 4 bases, J lost 8 bases, and 18 bases lay in between. Germline assignment: CDR1 SGHDT and CDR2 YYEEEE. The CDR3 loop reads CASSLTGPVVEKLFF. The CDR3 nucleotides are TGTGCCAGCAGCCTCACCGGGCCCGTCGTCGAAAAACTGTTTTTT.

The J gene is TRBJ2-4, the V gene TRBV21-1. TRBV21-1 is a known pseudogene. The CDR3 has 13 residues. The CDR3 bases are TGTGCCAGCAGCAACTTTTCTAGGCACATTCAGTACTTC. Translation: CASSNFSRHIQYF.

This clonotype has just a few counts. The rearrangement joins TRBV20-1 to TRBJ2-3; maybe TRBD2 (6 bases). The CDR3 contains 17 residues. V lost 0 bases, J lost 0 bases, and 16 bases lay in between. The germline V gene encodes CDR1 DFQATT and CDR2 SNEGSKA (reference sequence). CDR3 sequence reads: CSARDPWASDSTDTQYF. As DNA, the CDR3 is TGCAGTGCTAGAGATCCTTGGGCTAGCGATAGCACAGATACGCAGTATTTT.

The chain combines TRBV5-1 with TRBJ2-2; TRBD1 matches at 11 bases. The CDR3 loop spans 15 amino acids. J gave up 4 bases and V 4 bases, and 3 bases lay outside the gene matches. Germline assignment: CDR1 SGHRS and CDR2 YFSETQ. The CDR3 protein is CASSTGQGGTGELFF. DNA of the CDR3: TGCGCCAGCAGCACGGGACAGGGGGGCACCGGGGAGCTGTTTTTT.

The CDR3: CASSLDRVVTGELFF. The CDR3 DNA reads as TGCGCCAGCAGCTTGGACAGAGTCGTTACCGGGGAGCTGTTTTTT. The V gene is TRBV5-1, the J gene TRBJ2-2; the D is unclear. The CDR3 is made up of 15 amino acids. Germline V lookup: CDR1 SGHRS, CDR2 YFSETQ. V was shortened by 0 bases and J by 5 bases, with 11 bases between the two germline ends.

The chain employs TRBV11-1 and TRBJ2-7, with D tentatively TRBD1 (5 bases). This CDR3 spans 18 amino acids. Trimming removed 3 bases from V and 0 bases from J, with 21 bases in between. Germline V CDR1 and CDR2: SGHAT, FQDESV (reference sequence). CDR3 in amino acids: CASSFPNRSGRASYEQYF. The CDR3 DNA is TGTGCCAGCAGCTTTCCCAACCGAAGTGGCAGGGCCTCCTACGAGCAGTACTTC. Full variable domain (rest looked up from reference TRBV11-1 and TRBJ2-7): EAEVAQSPRYKITEKSQAVAFWCDPISGHATLYWYRQILGQGPELLVQFQDESVVDDSQLPKDRFSAERLKGVDSTLKIQPAELGDSAMYLCASSFPNRSGRASYEQYFGPGTRLTVT.

This clonotype came up a few times. This sequence joins TRBV28 and TRBJ1-6; D remains unclear. V lost 5 bases, J lost 6 bases, and 14 bases lay in between. This CDR3 region has 15 residues. The germline V gene has CDR1 MDHEN and CDR2 SYDVKM. The CDR3 loop is CASSPPNGPNSPLHF. CDR3 bases: TGTGCCAGCAGTCCCCCGAATGGGCCTAATTCACCCCTCCACTTT.